These T cell receptor beta chains were read from a single sample in a study of cytomegalovirus exposure and HLA in healthy donors. This table comes from immunoSEQ multiplex PCR, and its TCRdb copy is limited to in-frame clones, with some not included. The table has 150,000 to 200,000 clones, approximately 85% seen once; the top ten hold almost 1.5%. The source material was PBMCs. The source is a woman in her late teens or twenties in good health and CMV-seronegative. Each CDR3 is given with its conserved first and last residue. The order of the fields is CDR3 protein, CDR3 DNA, clone size, V gene, CDR3 length, J gene, D gene. A D gene is named only where the DNA matches it firmly. Not every row has a clone size; where given, it reads once, few, many or a size class.

CSVLPDSEETQYF	TGCAGCGTCCTTCCCGACAGCGAAGAGACCCAGTACTTC	once	TRBV29-1	13	TRBJ2-5	NA
CATSRVRDRGYEQYF	TGTGCCACCAGCAGAGTTCGGGACAGGGGCTACGAGCAGTACTTC	many	TRBV15	15	TRBJ2-7	TRBD1
CASSQGIRQPQHF	TGTGCCAGTTCCCAGGGGATTCGGCAGCCCCAGCATTTT	NA	TRBV19	13	TRBJ1-5	NA
CASSLNTGATEAFF	TGTGCCAGCAGCTTAAATACAGGGGCCACTGAAGCTTTCTTT	NA	TRBV7-3	14	TRBJ1-1	TRBD1
CASSLQDRGVSGANVLTF	TGTGCCAGCTCACTTCAGGACAGGGGAGTCTCTGGGGCCAACGTCCTGACTTTC	NA	TRBV18	18	TRBJ2-6	TRBD1
CASSPRGLAGSGGELFF	TGTGCCAGCAGCCCCCGGGGACTAGCGGGGTCCGGCGGGGAGCTGTTTTTT	NA	TRBV7-2	17	TRBJ2-2	TRBD2
CASSYGSHNEQFF	TGTGCCAGCAGTTACGGCTCTCACAATGAGCAGTTCTTC	once	TRBV6-5	13	TRBJ2-1	NA
CASSLEEGLVANYGYTF	TGTGCCAGCAGCTTAGAGGAGGGGCTGGTTGCTAACTATGGCTACACCTTC	NA	TRBV7-2	17	TRBJ1-2	NA
CASILRGNTEAFF	TGTGCCAGCATCTTACGGGGGAACACTGAAGCTTTCTTT	NA	TRBV6-6	13	TRBJ1-1	NA
CASSLLAGDWETQYF	TGTGCCAGCAGTTTACTAGCGGGAGATTGGGAGACCCAGTACTTC	NA	TRBV27	15	TRBJ2-5	TRBD2
CSVYDWDTEAFF	TGCAGCGTTTACGACTGGGACACTGAAGCTTTCTTT	NA	TRBV29-1	12	TRBJ1-1	NA
CASSYRDRDTEAFF	TGCGCCAGCAGCTACCGGGACAGGGACACTGAAGCTTTCTTT	NA	TRBV5-1	14	TRBJ1-1	TRBD1
CASSFSLAEYNEQFF	TGTGCCAGCAGCTTCTCACTAGCGGAATACAATGAGCAGTTCTTC	NA	TRBV7-8	15	TRBJ2-1	TRBD2
CASSETTGYGEQYF	TGCGCCAGCAGTGAGACGACAGGGTATGGCGAGCAGTACTTC	NA	TRBV10-1	14	TRBJ2-7	TRBD1
CASSYSWTGGTEAFF	TGTGCCAGCAGTTACTCGTGGACAGGGGGCACTGAAGCTTTCTTT	NA	TRBV6-5	15	TRBJ1-1	TRBD1
CASSMNQGRTDTQYF	TGTGCCAGTAGTATGAATCAGGGCCGCACAGATACGCAGTATTTT	NA	TRBV19	15	TRBJ2-3	NA